The source of this T cell receptor (beta chain) is a study of blood T cells in healthy people across ages. From germline, CDR1 is MNHEY and CDR2 SMNVEV (reference sequence). With 2 bases removed from V and 4 bases from J, the gap between germline ends came to 8 bases. The CDR3 is made up of 13 amino acids. With a J-beta primer mix and a sample-barcoded 5' primer, a second PCR ran 7 to 11 cycles. TCRdb independently ran MiXCR on the 5' RACE reads; one entry per CDR3 protein. The sample holds roughly 1,800,000 distinct CDR3 sequences; roughly 50% are singletons and the top ten take approximately 2%. The receptor was derived from a woman aged 35 to 49 in good health. This rearrangement joins TRBV27 to TRBJ2-5; D is unresolved. Material: blood. The CDR3 loop reads CASSLMPGETQYF. CDR3 bases: TGTGCCAGCAGTTTAATGCCAGGAGAGACCCAGTACTTC.